This T cell receptor (beta chain) was captured by sequencing in a study of shared T cell receptors in the human thymus. Generated by immunoSEQ multiplex PCR, the TCRdb table keeps only in-frame clones and is missing some. Found here are some 660,000 clones, more than 75% of them singletons; the top ten hold about 0.0094%. This CDR3 has 15 amino acids. Losses at the gene ends were 7 bases for V and 3 bases for J; bases not matched to a gene: 7. The V gene's germline CDR1 is MGHRA and CDR2 YSYEKL. This clone was picked up one time. These sequences were also reported in another study, on human thymus T cells. That source notes: Donation came from healthy Finnish infants having corrective surgery for congenital heart defects. From resections taken during corrective heart surgery, the thymus tissue was obtained.

Material for sequencing was thymocytes. The V gene is TRBV4-1, the J gene TRBJ2-3; TRBD2 matches at 10 bases. The receptor comes from a boy in the first two years of life with a congenital heart defect. In nucleotides, the CDR3 is TGCGCCAGCAAAGATCCTAGCGGGAGAACAGATACGCAGTATTTT. Its protein is CASKDPSGRTDTQYF.